The 19 T cell receptor beta chains given below trace back to one sample, sequenced in a study of blood T cell repertoires in COVID-19. Sequenced by immunoSEQ multiplex PCR; TCRdb stores in-frame clones only, minus some. The data show fewer than 250,000 clones, 70% to 90% seen once. Material for sequencing was peripheral blood. Receptor source: a woman in her forties who had recovered from COVID-19.

The chain links TRBV3-1 (or the pseudogene TRBV3-2) to TRBJ2-1; 7 bases are shared with TRBD2. CDR1 and CDR2 (germline): LGHDT, YNNKEL (reference sequence). The CDR3 length is 17 residues. Unmatched junction bases numbered 15, after V lost 1 base and J lost 9 bases. This CDR3 is CASSQGGLAVGAGEQFF. The CDR3 nucleotides read TGTGCCAGCAGCCAAGGCGGGCTAGCGGTAGGGGCAGGTGAGCAGTTCTTC.

This sequence joins TRBV4-2 and TRBJ2-3, with 8 bases lining up with TRBD2. The CDR3 runs 17 residues. V was pared by 4 bases and J by 3 bases, with 12 bases of the junction left unmatched. CDR1 and CDR2 from the germline V gene are LGHNA and YNFKEQ. The CDR3 DNA follows: TGTGCCAGCAGCCGAGGGGGAGGAGCGGGAGTGACAGATACGCAGTATTTT. Its translation is CASSRGGGAGVTDTQYF.

The CDR3 DNA sequence: TGTGCCAGCAGCTGGGGGACAGTCACCGGGGAGCTGTTTTTT. Protein: CASSWGTVTGELFF. This chain joins TRBV5-5 and TRBJ2-2, with 7 bases aligning to TRBD1. The CDR3 has 14 amino acids. In germline, CDR1 is SGHKS, CDR2 YYEKEE (reference sequence). J was trimmed by 4 bases and V by 3 bases; bases with no gene match: 3.

This rearrangement joins TRBV29-1 to TRBJ2-7; 8 nucleotides match TRBD1. Germline CDR1 and CDR2: SQVTM and ANQGSEA. This CDR3 spans 14 amino acids. Trimming at V came to 7 bases and at J to 4 bases, leaving 12 bases not matched to a gene. This CDR3 is CSAGQGPSLYEQYF. DNA of the CDR3: TGCAGCGCCGGACAGGGACCCTCACTTTACGAGCAGTACTTC.

The rearrangement links TRBV27 to TRBJ1-5, with 12 positions matching TRBD1. Germline assignment: CDR1 MNHEY and CDR2 SMNVEV (reference sequence). V trimming: 6 bases; J trimming: 1 base; junction bases outside the gene matches: 7. CDR3 size: 17 residues. Here the CDR3 reads CASRRGTGGLSNQPQHF. Written as DNA, the CDR3 is TGTGCCAGCAGACGCGGGACAGGGGGCCTCAGCAATCAGCCCCAGCATTTT.

J is TRBJ2-5 and V is TRBV6-5, with D maybe TRBD2 (5 bases). Germline V lookup: CDR1 MNHEY, CDR2 SVGAGI. The CDR3 extends over 16 amino acids. V was cut by 0 bases and J by 5 bases, with 16 bases left in between. As DNA, the CDR3 is TGTGCCAGCAGTTACTCGCCGGACGTCCCGGGGGAGACCCAGTACTTC. It specifies CASSYSPDVPGETQYF.

The V gene is TRBV7-2, the J gene TRBJ2-7; TRBD1 aligns across 11 bases. V was clipped by 0 bases and J by 2 bases; unmatched bases: 6. CDR1 is SGHTA and CDR2 is FQGNSA in the germline V gene. This CDR3 has 17 residues. Here the CDR3 reads CASSLAYTGQGAYEQYF. The CDR3 DNA sequence: TGTGCCAGCAGCTTAGCCTATACGGGACAGGGGGCCTACGAGCAGTACTTC.

The CDR3 region is CSAPFNTEAFF. The CDR3 nucleotides read TGCAGTGCCCCCTTTAACACTGAAGCTTTCTTT. V gene TRBV20-1 combines with J gene TRBJ1-1; D unclear. Trimming stripped 6 bases from V and 2 bases from J, with 7 bases between. Germline-derived CDR1 and CDR2 are DFQATT and SNEGSKA (reference sequence). CDR3 length equals 11 residues.

The chain links TRBV3-1 (or the pseudogene TRBV3-2) to TRBJ2-5, with a weak D call TRBD2 (6 bases). The V gene lost 0 bases and the J gene lost 5 bases, with 13 bases spanning the gap. Germline CDR1 LGHDT, CDR2 YNNKEL (reference sequence). The CDR3 extends over 15 amino acids. The CDR3 loop is CASSQDSTRMETQYF. Written as DNA, the CDR3 is TGTGCCAGCAGCCAAGACTCGACTAGAATGGAGACCCAGTACTTC.

This clone has just a few counts. J is TRBJ1-2 and V is TRBV10-3, with no clear D. Germline loops: CDR1 ENHRY, CDR2 SYGVKD. CDR3 length: 10 amino acids. V was trimmed by 10 bases and J by 7 bases, leaving 10 bases between them. This CDR3 reads CATGVGGYTF. Written as DNA, the CDR3 is TGTGCCACCGGGGTGGGTGGCTACACCTTC.

V gene TRBV6-5 combines with J gene TRBJ2-2, with 11 positions matching TRBD2. Per the germline V gene, CDR1 is MNHEY and CDR2 is SVGAGI. The V segment lost 5 bases and the J segment 6 bases; nucleotides outside the gene matches: 5. The CDR3 is 15 amino acids. The CDR3 coding sequence is TGTGCCAGCAGTACTAGCGGGAGTTTTCCCGGGGAGCTGTTTTTT. It specifies CASSTSGSFPGELFF.

V and J are TRBV19 and TRBJ2-5, with a possible D match to TRBD2 (5 bases). The V end lost 3 bases, the J end lost 2 bases, and 10 bases lay between the germline ends. Germline CDR1 and CDR2: LNHDA and SQIVND (reference sequence). The CDR3 runs to 14 residues. The DNA of the CDR3 is TGTGCCAGTAGTATGGGGAGACTGCAAGAGACCCAGTACTTC. This sequence encodes CASSMGRLQETQYF. Complete variable domain (other parts from reference TRBV19 and TRBJ2-5): DGGITQSPKYLFRKEGQNVTLSCEQNLNHDAMYWYRQDPGQGLRLIYYSQIVNDFQKGDIAEGYSVSREKKESFPLTVTSAQKNPTAFYLCASSMGRLQETQYFGPGTRLLVL.

Note on this clone: The junction departs from germline at one end; a sequencing error may be responsible. This rearrangement joins TRBV11-2 to TRBJ2-4; TRBD2 matches 11 bases. The length of the CDR3 is 11 residues. Germline V gene lookup returns CDR1 SGHAT and CDR2 FQNNGV. The CDR3 bases are TGTGCCAGCAGTCCCGGGACTAGCGGAAAATTC. Its translation is CASSPGTSGKF.

The rearrangement joins TRBV7-9 to TRBJ2-7; 10 bases align to TRBD2. The CDR3 spans 14 residues. The junction had 3 bases not matched to a gene; V was cut back by 7 bases and J by 0 bases. Germline V lookup: CDR1 SEHNR, CDR2 FQNEAQ (reference sequence). The DNA for the CDR3 is TGTGCCAGCATCTGGACTAGCGGCTCCTACGAGCAGTACTTC. This encodes CASIWTSGSYEQYF.

The rearrangement joins TRBV5-1 to TRBJ2-1; 8 positions match TRBD2. The CDR3 sequence is 14 residues long. V lost 0 bases to trimming and J lost 6 bases; unmatched junction nucleotides: 2. Germline CDR1 is SGHRS and CDR2 is YFSETQ. The CDR3 DNA sequence: TGCGCCAGCAGCTTGGAAGGGACTAGCAATGAGCAGTTCTTC. Its translation: CASSLEGTSNEQFF. The full variable domain, completed using reference TRBV5-1 and TRBJ2-1, is KAGVTQTPRYLIKTRGQQVTLSCSPISGHRSVSWYQQTPGQGLQFLFEYFSETQRNKGNFPGRFSGRQFSNSRSEMNVSTLELGDSALYLCASSLEGTSNEQFFGPGTRLTVL.

This clone occurred once. The V call is TRBV28, the J call TRBJ1-1, with 8 bases fitting TRBD1. Per germline, CDR1 MDHEN and CDR2 SYDVKM. CDR3 length equals 14 residues. Unmatched junction bases numbered 4, after V lost 6 bases and J lost 1 base. The CDR3 reads CASSYGTGNTEAFF. CDR3 nucleotides: TGTGCCAGCAGCTACGGGACAGGGAACACTGAAGCTTTCTTT.

The chain combines TRBV19 with TRBJ2-3; no definite D call. The germline gives CDR1 LNHDA, CDR2 SQIVND (reference sequence). V lost 2 bases, J lost 3 bases, and 15 bases lay in between. The CDR3 covers 16 residues. This chain's CDR3 is CASSIPSRRLTDTQYF. The CDR3 DNA reads TGTGCCAGTAGTATACCCTCCCGCAGGTTAACAGATACGCAGTATTTT.

V is TRBV5-8 and J is TRBJ2-7, with 14 bases aligning to TRBD2. Germline V gene sequence: CDR1 SGHTS, CDR2 YDEGEE. This CDR3 spans 17 amino acids. J lost 6 bases, V lost 4 bases, and 12 bases had no gene match. For the CDR3, the DNA is TGTGCCAGCAGCAAACCCGGGACTAGCGGGAGTAGGAGCGAGCAGTACTTC. Translation gives CASSKPGTSGSRSEQYF.

This chain uses TRBV28 with TRBJ1-2; TRBD1 agrees at 7 bases. Germline V gene lookup returns CDR1 MDHEN and CDR2 SYDVKM. CDR3 length: 14 residues. The trim removed 7 bases at V and 7 bases at J, leaving 12 bases unmatched. CDR3 DNA sequence: TGTGCCAGCACCGAGGGGGCCTTTGGGGGTGGCTACACCTTC. Protein: CASTEGAFGGGYTF.